The rows below give T cell receptor beta chains drawn from one sample of a study of regulatory dendritic cells for organ transplantation. TCRdb's copy holds only in-frame clones and misses some; the assay was immunoSEQ multiplex PCR. The data contain fewer than 50,000 clones, under 95% of them singletons. The sequenced sample was naive CD8+ T cells from blood. The receptors derive from a human donor in good health. Each CDR3 is given with its conserved first and last residue. The D gene is left open where the match is weak. Clone size, where shown, is once, few, many, or a class for clones that have expanded.

cdr3_nt cdr3_aa v_call clone_size d_call j_call cdr3_length
TGTGCCTGGAAGGAGACAGGGCTGGGCACTGAAGCTTTCTTT CAWKETGLGTEAFF TRBV30 - TRBD1 TRBJ1-1 14
TGTGCCACAGCAATAGGTAGCGGGGTGGTGGAGACCCAGTACTTC CATAIGSGVVETQYF TRBV2 - TRBD2 TRBJ2-5 15
TGCGCCAGCGGCCTTGAGCGGGAGGCCTACAATGAGCAGTTCTTC CASGLEREAYNEQFF TRBV5-1 - TRBD2 TRBJ2-1 15
TGTGCCAGCAGCGTAAGTCTTCGTGGGGCAGGGGTGGACGAGCAGTACTTC CASSVSLRGAGVDEQYF TRBV9 - - TRBJ2-7 17
TGTGCCAGCAGCTTCTCGAACACTGAAGCTTTCTTT CASSFSNTEAFF TRBV7-2 once - TRBJ1-1 12
TGTGCCAGCAGTTACGGACAGTACACTGAAGCTTTCTTT CASSYGQYTEAFF TRBV6-5 once - TRBJ1-1 13
TGTGCCAGTAGTAAGGGACCCTTTAGCTCCTACGAGCAGTACTTC CASSKGPFSSYEQYF TRBV19 - - TRBJ2-7 15
TGTGCCAGCAGTACCAGGGGAGGGCGGGAAAAACTGTTTTTT CASSTRGGREKLFF TRBV27 - - TRBJ1-4 14
TGTGCCAGCAGACTAACAGGGGCGGATAATGAAAAACTGTTTTTT CASRLTGADNEKLFF TRBV27 - TRBD1 TRBJ1-4 15
TGTGCCACCGGTACCTGGGGAAGGGGCTCTGGAAACACCATATATTTT CATGTWGRGSGNTIYF TRBV15 - - TRBJ1-3 16
TGTGCCAGCAGCCCCGAACTCGGGGGCCACCAAGAGACCCAGTACTTC CASSPELGGHQETQYF TRBV4-2 - - TRBJ2-5 16
TGTGCCAGTAGTATTCTCCCGAACACTGAAGCTTTCTTT CASSILPNTEAFF TRBV19 - - TRBJ1-1 13
TGTGCCAGCAGCTTGGGACGGGGCAATTCACCCCTCCACTTT CASSLGRGNSPLHF TRBV5-4 - - TRBJ1-6 14
TGTGCCAGCAGCGCTAGGGCGGGGAGCTCCTACGAGCAGTACTTC CASSARAGSSYEQYF TRBV5-6 - - TRBJ2-7 15
TGTGCCAGCAGCCGATCCGGGTCCTTTTATGGCTACACCTTC CASSRSGSFYGYTF TRBV11-2 - - TRBJ1-2 14
TGTGCCAGCAGCGCCCTAGCGGGGGGGACCCAGTACTTC CASSALAGGTQYF TRBV9 - TRBD2 TRBJ2-5 13
TGTGCCAGCAGCAGGGTTGGGACTGAAGCTTTCTTT CASSRVGTEAFF TRBV27 - - TRBJ1-1 12
TGTGCCAGCAGTGTGGTATATAGCAATCAGCCCCAGCATTTT CASSVVYSNQPQHF TRBV2 few - TRBJ1-5 14
TGCAGCGCTCGACAGGTACAAGATACGCAGTATTTT CSARQVQDTQYF TRBV29-1 - - TRBJ2-3 12
TGTGCCAGCAGCTTAGGGGGCGGGAGTTCTTTCTATGAGACCCAGTACTTC CASSLGGGSSFYETQYF TRBV7-6 - TRBD2 TRBJ2-5 17
TGTGCCAGCAGCTTAGCGGTCGCCCCCTTGGGAATAGACGGGGAGCTGTTTTTT CASSLAVAPLGIDGELFF TRBV7-6 - - TRBJ2-2 18
TGTGCCAGTAGTTGGTCGCTATCTAACTATGGCTACACCTTC CASSWSLSNYGYTF TRBV19 - - TRBJ1-2 14
TGTGCCAGCAGCCATATAAGCAGGCGCGAGCAGTACTTC CASSHISRREQYF TRBV7-6 - - TRBJ2-7 13
TGTGCCAGCAGTGAATCGTTTAACCTCGCAGGGGCCAACGTCCTGACTTTC CASSESFNLAGANVLTF TRBV25-1 - - TRBJ2-6 17
TGTGCCAGCAGTTTAGGGTCATACCCGGGTCGGAATGAGCAGTTCTTC CASSLGSYPGRNEQFF TRBV27 once - TRBJ2-1 16
TGTGCCAGCATCGGACGAGGGCCTGGCACAGATACGCAGTATTTT CASIGRGPGTDTQYF TRBV27 - - TRBJ2-3 15
TGCGCCAGCAGCCAAGGCGGGACTAGGAGCGAGCAGTTCTTC CASSQGGTRSEQFF TRBV4-1 - TRBD2 TRBJ2-1 14
TGTGCCAGCAGCCGGGGGCCGGGTATCTATGGCTACACCTTC CASSRGPGIYGYTF TRBV7-9 - - TRBJ1-2 14
TGTGCCAGCAAGGGGGCCAATAATGAAAAACTGTTTTTT CASKGANNEKLFF TRBV9 - TRBD1 TRBJ1-4 13
TGTGCCAGCAGTTCCTCCGGGACGGTTTATAACGATACGCAGTATTTT CASSSSGTVYNDTQYF TRBV28 - - TRBJ2-3 16
TGTGCCAGCAGTTCCACACCTCCGGGACAGGTTAATGAAAAACTGTTTTTT CASSSTPPGQVNEKLFF TRBV28 - TRBD1 TRBJ1-4 17
TGTGCCAGCAGTGAAGCCTTGAGGGTCCACATTCAGTACTTC CASSEALRVHIQYF TRBV6-1 - - TRBJ2-4 14
TGTGCCAGCAGACCGTCCCCCGTAGGCGAGCAGTACTTC CASRPSPVGEQYF TRBV5-4 - - TRBJ2-7 13
TGTGCCACCAGCACCCCCCGGACAGGGAAAGAGACCCAGTACTTC CATSTPRTGKETQYF TRBV15 - TRBD1 TRBJ2-5 15
TGTGCCAGCAGCCAAACAGGCCTGTACTATGGCTACACCTTC CASSQTGLYYGYTF TRBV14 - - TRBJ1-2 14
TGTGCCAGCAGCTTTACTGACCTGGGCAACCCGAACACCGGGGAGCTGTTTTTT CASSFTDLGNPNTGELFF TRBV7-6 - - TRBJ2-2 18
TGCGCCAGCAGCCAAGAAGCGATTTCAAGTTCACCCCTCCACTTT CASSQEAISSSPLHF TRBV4-3 - - TRBJ1-6 15
TGTGCCAGCAGCTGGGTCAGGGACTACTCTGGGGCCAACGTCCTGACTTTC CASSWVRDYSGANVLTF TRBV5-6 - TRBD2 TRBJ2-6 17
TGTGCCTGGAGTGTAAGATATATCACTAGCGGGAGATCCGGGGAGCTGTTTTTT CAWSVRYITSGRSGELFF TRBV30 - TRBD2 TRBJ2-2 18
TGTGCCACCGGGTCCGGGGAGCTGTTTTTT CATGSGELFF TRBV2 - - TRBJ2-2 10
TGTGCCAGCTCACTAGCGGGGTACTACGAGCAGTACTTC CASSLAGYYEQYF TRBV6-5 - TRBD2 TRBJ2-7 13
TGCGCCAGCAGCTTGGACTGGGACAGGGTTGACGAGCAGTACTTC CASSLDWDRVDEQYF TRBV5-1 - TRBD1 TRBJ2-7 15
TGTGCCAGCAGCTTCAGCGGGTACAATCAGCCCCAGCATTTT CASSFSGYNQPQHF TRBV7-8 - - TRBJ1-5 14
TGTGCCAGCAGCTTTGATGCTGAAGCTTTCTTT CASSFDAEAFF TRBV7-8 - - TRBJ1-1 11
TGTGCCAGCAGTTTATCCCCCGGCATGAACACTGAAGCTTTCTTT CASSLSPGMNTEAFF TRBV27 - - TRBJ1-1 15
TGTGCCAGCAGATCAGCGTACTATGGCTACACCTTC CASRSAYYGYTF TRBV2 few - TRBJ1-2 12
TGTGCCAGCAGTTACGACATAGCAGGGACCAATGAGCAGTTCTTC CASSYDIAGTNEQFF TRBV6-6 - - TRBJ2-1 15
TGTGCCAGCAGTTACTCTGGGGAAAGGCTGTTTTTT CASSYSGERLFF TRBV6-5 few - TRBJ1-4 12
TGTGCCAGTAGTAGGGACAGGCCAAGTAATGAAAAACTGTTTTTT CASSRDRPSNEKLFF TRBV19 - TRBD1 TRBJ1-4 15
TGTGCCAGCAGCGCCCAAGACGTGAGGGGCGGGGAAGGCTCCTACAATGAGCAGTTCTTC CASSAQDVRGGEGSYNEQFF TRBV27 - - TRBJ2-1 20
TGTGCCAGCAGCGGAAAAGGACAGGGAAAAGGAGTCTATGGCTACACCTTC CASSGKGQGKGVYGYTF TRBV9 few TRBD1 TRBJ1-2 17
TGTGCCAGCACCGTAGCGGGGACCTACAATGAGCAGTTCTTC CASTVAGTYNEQFF TRBV27 - TRBD2 TRBJ2-1 14
TGTGCCAGCAGTTTAGGTGGGGGGGGCGGCTACACCTTC CASSLGGGGGYTF TRBV27 - - TRBJ1-2 13
TGTGCCAGCAGTTTGGGGGGTGTCTACGAGCAGTACTTC CASSLGGVYEQYF TRBV27 - - TRBJ2-7 13
TGTGCCAGCAGCTTGGGAAGGGAGACCCGCACTGAAGCTTTCTTT CASSLGRETRTEAFF TRBV5-5 - - TRBJ1-1 15